The sequence of this TCR beta chain was determined in a study of CD8 T cells in Susac syndrome. TEMRA cells were FACS-enriched, while CD8+ and CD4+ T cells were negatively isolated. V dropped 2 bases and J dropped 7; count of bases not matched to a gene: 15. The CDR3 consists of 17 residues. The germline V gene encodes CDR1 DFQATT and CDR2 SNEGSKA (reference sequence). An input of roughly 0.5 to 1 ug of RNA was subjected to reverse transcription using random hexamers. Amplification of TCR beta CDR3 across 54 Vbeta and 13 Jbeta was performed with immunoSEQ multiplex PCR. TCRdb analysed the immunoSEQ multiplex PCR reads with MiXCR anew, one entry per CDR3 protein. This table has some 140,000 distinct CDR3 sequences, around 91% appearing once.

This chain connects TRBV20-1 to TRBJ2-5; 11 positions agree with TRBD2. This receptor was taken from a human donor with multiple sclerosis. The sequenced sample was CD8+ T cells from PBMCs. CDR3: CSARRLAGTVQSRTQYF. For the CDR3, the DNA is TGCAGTGCTAGAAGACTAGCGGGGACCGTTCAATCTAGGACCCAGTACTTC.